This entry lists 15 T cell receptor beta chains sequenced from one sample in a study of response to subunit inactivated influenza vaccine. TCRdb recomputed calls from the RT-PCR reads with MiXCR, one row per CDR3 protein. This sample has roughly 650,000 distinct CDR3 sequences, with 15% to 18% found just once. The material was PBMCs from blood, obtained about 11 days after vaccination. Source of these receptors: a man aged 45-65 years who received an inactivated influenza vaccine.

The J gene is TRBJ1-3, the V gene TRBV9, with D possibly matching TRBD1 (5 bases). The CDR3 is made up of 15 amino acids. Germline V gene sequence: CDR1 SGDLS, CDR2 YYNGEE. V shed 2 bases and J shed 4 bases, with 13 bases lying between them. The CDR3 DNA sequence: TGTGCCAGCAGCGTTCAGGGCGCCTCCGGAAACACCATATATTTT. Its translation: CASSVQGASGNTIYF.

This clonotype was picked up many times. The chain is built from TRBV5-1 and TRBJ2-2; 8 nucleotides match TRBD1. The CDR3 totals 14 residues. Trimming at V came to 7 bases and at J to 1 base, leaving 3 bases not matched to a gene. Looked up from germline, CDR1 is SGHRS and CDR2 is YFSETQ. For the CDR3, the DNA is TGCGCCAGCGACAGGGGCGAGAACACCGGGGAGCTGTTTTTT. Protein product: CASDRGENTGELFF.

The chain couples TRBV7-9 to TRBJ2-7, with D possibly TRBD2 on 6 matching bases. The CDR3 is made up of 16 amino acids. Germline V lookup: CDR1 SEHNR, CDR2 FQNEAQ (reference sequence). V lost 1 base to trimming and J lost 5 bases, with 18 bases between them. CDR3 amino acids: CASSLVSAGWSHEQYF. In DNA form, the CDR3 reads TGTGCCAGCAGCTTAGTATCGGCGGGATGGTCCCACGAGCAGTACTTC.

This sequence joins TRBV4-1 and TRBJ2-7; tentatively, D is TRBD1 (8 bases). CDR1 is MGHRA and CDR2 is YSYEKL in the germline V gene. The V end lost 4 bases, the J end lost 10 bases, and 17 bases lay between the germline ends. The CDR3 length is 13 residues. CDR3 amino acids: CASSPRTGRGQYF. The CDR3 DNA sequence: TGCGCCAGCAGCCCCCGGACAGGGAGGGGACAGTACTTC.

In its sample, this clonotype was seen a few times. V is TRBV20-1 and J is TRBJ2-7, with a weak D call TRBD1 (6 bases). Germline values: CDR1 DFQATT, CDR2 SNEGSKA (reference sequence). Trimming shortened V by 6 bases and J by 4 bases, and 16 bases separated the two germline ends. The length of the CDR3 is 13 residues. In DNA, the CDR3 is TGCAGTGCCCGCGCCGGGACACTATACGAGCAGTACTTC. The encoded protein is CSARAGTLYEQYF.

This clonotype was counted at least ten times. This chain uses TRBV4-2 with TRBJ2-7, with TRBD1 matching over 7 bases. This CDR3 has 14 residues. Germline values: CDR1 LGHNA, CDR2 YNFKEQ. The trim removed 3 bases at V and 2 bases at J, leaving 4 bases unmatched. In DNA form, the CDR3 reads TGTGCCAGCAGCCACCGGGACAGCCCCTACGAGCAGTACTTC. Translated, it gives CASSHRDSPYEQYF.

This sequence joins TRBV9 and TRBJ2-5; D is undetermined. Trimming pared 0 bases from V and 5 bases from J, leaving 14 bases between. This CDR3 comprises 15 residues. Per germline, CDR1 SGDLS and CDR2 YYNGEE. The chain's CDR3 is CASSVAPSDRETQYF. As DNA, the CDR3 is TGTGCCAGCAGCGTAGCCCCATCGGATCGTGAGACCCAGTACTTC.

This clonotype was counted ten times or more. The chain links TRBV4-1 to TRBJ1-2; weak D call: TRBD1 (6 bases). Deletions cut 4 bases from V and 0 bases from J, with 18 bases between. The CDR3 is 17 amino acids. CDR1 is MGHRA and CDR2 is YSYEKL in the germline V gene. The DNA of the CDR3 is TGCGCCAGCAGCCCATCAAGGGGGATTAGGGCTAACTATGGCTACACCTTC. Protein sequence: CASSPSRGIRANYGYTF.

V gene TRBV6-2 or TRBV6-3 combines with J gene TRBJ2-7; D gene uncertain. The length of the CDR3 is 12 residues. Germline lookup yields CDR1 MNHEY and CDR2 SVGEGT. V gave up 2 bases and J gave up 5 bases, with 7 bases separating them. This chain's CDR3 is CASSYVSNEQYF. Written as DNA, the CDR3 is TGTGCCAGCAGTTACGTGTCTAACGAGCAGTACTTC.

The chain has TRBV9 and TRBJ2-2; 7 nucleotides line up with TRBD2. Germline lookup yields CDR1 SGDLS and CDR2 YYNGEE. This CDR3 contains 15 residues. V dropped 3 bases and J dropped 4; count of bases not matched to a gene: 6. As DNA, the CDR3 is TGTGCCAGCAGCGGGGACTATGTAGTCACCGGGGAGCTGTTTTTT. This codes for CASSGDYVVTGELFF.

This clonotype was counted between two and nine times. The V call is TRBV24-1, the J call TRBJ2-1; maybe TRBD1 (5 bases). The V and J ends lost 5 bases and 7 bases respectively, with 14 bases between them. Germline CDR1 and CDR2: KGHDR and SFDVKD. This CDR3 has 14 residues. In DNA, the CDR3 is TGTGCCACCAGTGCCCTAGGGAAGGGGAATGAGCAGTTCTTC. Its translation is CATSALGKGNEQFF.

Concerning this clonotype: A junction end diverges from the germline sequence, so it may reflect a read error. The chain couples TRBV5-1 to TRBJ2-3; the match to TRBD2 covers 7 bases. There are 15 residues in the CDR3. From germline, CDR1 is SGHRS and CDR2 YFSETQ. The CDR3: CASSLRGEGTDTRYF. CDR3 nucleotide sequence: TGCGCCAGCAGCTTACGGGGGGAAGGCACAGATACGCGGTATTTT.

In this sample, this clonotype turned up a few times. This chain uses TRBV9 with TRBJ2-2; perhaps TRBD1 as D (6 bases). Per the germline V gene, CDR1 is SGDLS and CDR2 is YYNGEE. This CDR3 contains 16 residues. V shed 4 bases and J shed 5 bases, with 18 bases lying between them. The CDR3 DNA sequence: TGTGCCAGCAGCTCGTTCCCAGGGGCAAGGACCGGGGAGCTGTTTTTT. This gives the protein CASSSFPGARTGELFF.

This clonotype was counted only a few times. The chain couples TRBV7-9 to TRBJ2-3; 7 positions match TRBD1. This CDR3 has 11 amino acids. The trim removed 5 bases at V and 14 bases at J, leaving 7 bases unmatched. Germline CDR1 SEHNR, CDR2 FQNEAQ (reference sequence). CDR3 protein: CASSIRDRAYF. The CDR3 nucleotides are TGTGCCAGCAGCATCCGGGACAGAGCGTATTTT. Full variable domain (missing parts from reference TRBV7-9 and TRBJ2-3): DTGVSQNPRHKITKRGQNVTFRCDPISEHNRLYWYRQTLGQGPEFLTYFQNEAQLEKSRLLSDRFSAERPKGSFSTLEIQRTEQGDSAMYLCASSIRDRAYFGPGTRLTVL.

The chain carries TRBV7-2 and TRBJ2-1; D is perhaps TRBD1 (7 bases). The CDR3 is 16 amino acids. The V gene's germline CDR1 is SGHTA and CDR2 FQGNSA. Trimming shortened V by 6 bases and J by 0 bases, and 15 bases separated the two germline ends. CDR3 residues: CASRTNRGGSYNEQFF. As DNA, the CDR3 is TGTGCCAGCAGGACGAACAGGGGAGGCTCCTACAATGAGCAGTTCTTC.